The sequence of this T cell receptor (beta chain) was determined in a study of shared clonotypes between healthy human individuals. The CDR3 totals 13 residues. Trimming stripped 1 base from V and 9 bases from J, with 10 bases between. From germline, CDR1 is MGHDK and CDR2 SYGVNS. The protocol was immunoSEQ multiplex PCR, while the TCRdb copy is restricted to in-frame clones and leaves out a portion. The data contain around 700,000 clones, approximately 75% of them seen just once; the ten biggest clones take up 1.5% to 2%. The material sequenced was memory CD4+ T cells sorted from blood. The subset: CD45RA-negative fraction. The sequence came from a woman in her twenties or thirties in good health. This sequence joins TRBV25-1 and TRBJ2-1; tentative D call: TRBD2 (5 bases). CDR3 coding DNA: TGTGCCAGCAGTGAATCCCATGCGGGTGAGCAGTTCTTC. Its protein product is CASSESHAGEQFF.